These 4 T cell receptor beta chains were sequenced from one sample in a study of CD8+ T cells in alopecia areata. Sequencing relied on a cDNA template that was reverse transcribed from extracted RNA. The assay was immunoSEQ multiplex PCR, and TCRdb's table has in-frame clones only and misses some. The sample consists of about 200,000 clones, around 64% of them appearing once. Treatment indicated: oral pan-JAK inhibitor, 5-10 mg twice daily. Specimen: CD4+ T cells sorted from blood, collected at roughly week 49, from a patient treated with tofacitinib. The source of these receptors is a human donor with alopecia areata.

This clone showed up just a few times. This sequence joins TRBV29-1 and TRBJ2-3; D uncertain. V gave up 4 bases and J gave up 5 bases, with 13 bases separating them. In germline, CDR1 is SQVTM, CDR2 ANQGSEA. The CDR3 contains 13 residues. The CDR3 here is CSVGPAMGDTQYF. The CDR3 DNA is TGCAGCGTTGGACCGGCGATGGGAGATACGCAGTATTTT.

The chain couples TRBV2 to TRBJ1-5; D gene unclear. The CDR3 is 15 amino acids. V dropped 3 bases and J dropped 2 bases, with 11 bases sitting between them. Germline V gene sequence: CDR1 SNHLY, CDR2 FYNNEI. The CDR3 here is CASSDLGMGNQPQHF. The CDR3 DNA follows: TGTGCCAGCAGTGACTTGGGTATGGGCAATCAGCCCCAGCATTTT.

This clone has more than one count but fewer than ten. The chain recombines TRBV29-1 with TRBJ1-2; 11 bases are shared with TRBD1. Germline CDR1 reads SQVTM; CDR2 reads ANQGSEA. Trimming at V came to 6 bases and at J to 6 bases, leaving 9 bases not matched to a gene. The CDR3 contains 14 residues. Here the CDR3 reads CSVGEGQGVNGYTF. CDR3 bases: TGCAGCGTGGGCGAGGGACAGGGGGTTAATGGCTACACCTTC.

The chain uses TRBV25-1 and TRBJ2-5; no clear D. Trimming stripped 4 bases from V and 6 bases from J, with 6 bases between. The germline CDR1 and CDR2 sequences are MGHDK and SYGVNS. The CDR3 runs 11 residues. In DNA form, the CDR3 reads TGTGCCAGCAGTGGCCCCCAGACCCAGTACTTC. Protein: CASSGPQTQYF.